What follows are 5 T cell receptor beta chains derived from one specimen sequenced in a study of siplizumab effects on memory and regulatory T cells. Profiling relied on immunoSEQ multiplex PCR, and the TCRdb table lists in-frame clones only, not all of them. The table has 70,000 to 95,000 clones, roughly 96% seen once. The sample was naive CD4+ T cells sorted from blood. The receptor source for this set is a human donor in good health.

This sequence joins TRBV10-3 and TRBJ2-1; 8 bases fit TRBD1. This CDR3 region has 14 residues. Unmatched junction bases numbered 7, after V lost 4 bases and J lost 8 bases. Germline CDR1 ENHRY, CDR2 SYGVKD. The CDR3 bases are TGTGCCATCAGTGGGAACAGGGGGGTTGATGAGCAGTTCTTC. Translated: CAISGNRGVDEQFF.

The V and J genes are TRBV6-1 and TRBJ1-2, with TRBD1 matching 7 bases. The CDR3 has 13 amino acids. Unmatched junction bases numbered 6, after V lost 8 bases and J lost 3 bases. CDR1 and CDR2 (germline): MNHNS, SASEGT. Here the CDR3 reads CASGETGYYGYTF. In DNA form, the CDR3 reads TGTGCCAGCGGAGAGACAGGGTACTATGGCTACACCTTC.

This chain links TRBV7-2 with TRBJ2-7; D perhaps matches TRBD1 (7 bases). Deletions cut 5 bases from V and 2 bases from J, with 16 bases between. The germline CDR1 and CDR2 sequences are SGHTA and FQGNSA. There are 15 residues in the CDR3. CDR3 nucleotides: TGTGCCAGCAGCCTATCCGCGGGACAGCCCTACGAGCAGTACTTC. Its protein is CASSLSAGQPYEQYF.

This clone was found once. The chain carries TRBV6-5 and TRBJ2-2; D tentatively reads TRBD1 or TRBD2 (6 bases each). Germline V lookup: CDR1 MNHEY, CDR2 SVGAGI. V was clipped by 4 bases and J by 4 bases, with 16 bases between them. The CDR3 runs to 16 residues. The CDR3 nucleotides are TGTGCCAGCAGTTCCCCCAGAGGGGGAGGCACCGGGGAGCTGTTTTTT. It codes for CASSSPRGGGTGELFF.

The V call is TRBV11-3, the J call TRBJ2-5, with D tentatively TRBD1 or TRBD2 (6 bases each). Germline-derived CDR1 and CDR2 are SGHNT and YENEEA. The CDR3 is 14 residues long. Trimming removed 1 base at V and 1 base at J, with 7 bases between. The DNA of the CDR3 is TGTGCCAGCAGCTTAGGGGGGGCCCAAGAGACCCAGTACTTC. This sequence encodes CASSLGGAQETQYF. The full variable domain, its missing parts supplied by reference TRBV11-3 and TRBJ2-5, is EAGVVQSPRYKIIEKKQPVAFWCNPISGHNTLYWYLQNLGQGPELLIRYENEEAVDDSQLPKDRFSAERLKGVDSTLKIQPAELGDSAVYLCASSLGGAQETQYFGPGTRLLVL.